The clone carrying this T cell receptor (beta chain) was seen a handful of times. TCR beta libraries were built with iRepertoire HTBI primers and Arm-PCR of CDR3 regions. TCRdb recomputed calls from the multiplex PCR reads with MiXCR, one row per CDR3 protein. Altogether over 500,000 distinct CDR3 sequences are present, less than 20% being singletons, with the ten largest covering more than 15%. Time point given: newly diagnosed GD, antithyroid drugs for less than 3 months. Researchers made the TCR library from RNA that was extracted from PBMCs. The sample is drawn from a study of regulatory T cells in long-lasting Graves disease. The trim removed 2 bases at V and 6 bases at J, leaving 1 base unmatched. The CDR3 sequence is 13 residues long. Germline CDR1 and CDR2: MNHEY and SVGEGT. This sample was shared with a second study, whose subject was T cells in Graves' hyperthyroidism and ophthalmopathy.

The rearrangement links TRBV6-2 or TRBV6-3 to TRBJ2-1, with 7 bases aligning to TRBD2. This sample comprised peripheral blood mononuclear cells (PBMCs), obtained at new diagnosis, from a patient treated with antithyroid drugs. This clonotype was obtained from a woman aged 25 to 39 with Graves disease. CDR3 DNA sequence: TGTGCCAGCAGTTACCGGGAGGCCAATGAGCAGTTCTTC. Translating it yields CASSYREANEQFF.